This T cell receptor (beta chain) was observed in a study of T cell responses to AZD1222 COVID-19 vaccine. Produced via immunoSEQ multiplex PCR; TCRdb's table is partial and in-frame only. The top ten clones hold roughly 5% of a sample with approximately 68,000 clones, about 88% of them seen once. Study results and limitations: It should be noted that donors were predominantly white British and more often female, and clonal diversity was possibly underestimated. Reportedly, nearly half of unique spike TCRs recognized epitopes outside B.1.351/B.1.1.7 mutations. The span of vaccine-associated CD4 TCRs extended across spike, with dominance at 160-218 and 743-854. Compared with day 0, the breadth and depth of the Spike-specific TCR repertoire rose significantly after two doses of AZD1222.

Germline V CDR1 and CDR2: MGHDK, SYGVNS. CDR3 length equals 14 residues. With 2 bases removed from V and 6 bases from J, the gap between germline ends came to 14 bases. In regard to this clone: Its antigen is still unknown.

The chain has TRBV25-1 and TRBJ2-7, with D perhaps matching TRBD1 (6 bases). The sequencing used peripheral blood, collected 28 days after the second dose of the MenACWY control vaccine. The clonotype comes from an adult who received the MenACWY meningococcal vaccine as a control. The CDR3 DNA sequence: TGTGCCAGCAGTGAAAGGATCAGGGGACGCGAGCAGTACTTC. Translation: CASSERIRGREQYF.